This T cell receptor beta chain was obtained from a study of identical twins. This clonotype was seen repeatedly, ten times or more. TCRdb used MiXCR to reprocess the 5' RACE reads, holding one entry per CDR3 protein. The sample has 400,000 to 600,000 distinct CDR3 sequences; approximately 20% are singletons. This CDR3 contains 14 residues. The ends were cut back, 7 bases at V and 0 bases at J, with 13 bases in the middle. The germline V gene has CDR1 DFQATT and CDR2 SNEGSKA (reference sequence). The data were also submitted as part of a second study, on yellow fever vaccine responses in identical twins.

Sample: CD4+ T cells sorted from blood. This TCR derives from a woman under 30 in good health. The chain links TRBV20-1 to TRBJ2-1; no clear D. CDR3 amino acids: CSVFRKGSYNEQFF. CDR3 sequence (DNA): TGCAGTGTGTTCCGTAAGGGCTCCTACAATGAGCAGTTCTTC.